A single sample gave rise to the 4 T cell receptor beta chains below, sequenced in a study of blood T cells in healthy people across ages. A second PCR, run for roughly 7 to 12 cycles, used a sample-barcoded 5' primer plus a J-beta primer mix. TCRdb itself ran the 5' RACE reads through MiXCR, one entry per CDR3 protein. The table lists about 1 million distinct CDR3 sequences, 45% of them singletons. The sequenced material came from blood. Every receptor here comes from a woman in her fifties or sixties in good health.

The V and J genes are TRBV18 and TRBJ2-1; D tentatively fits TRBD1 or TRBD2 (5 bases each). CDR3 length: 15 residues. The germline V and J ends were trimmed by 3 bases and 5 bases, with 14 bases remaining between them. Germline V CDR1 and CDR2: KGHSH, LQKENI. CDR3 in DNA: TGTGCCAGCTCACCTCCGGGACCGAAAAACAATGAGCAGTTCTTC. Translated, it gives CASSPPGPKNNEQFF.

The chain employs TRBV12-3 or TRBV12-4 and TRBJ2-5; unclear D gene. The end of the DNA is better explained by TRBJ2-1, so the J call may be wrong. The CDR3 runs to 14 residues. The CDR3 spells CASSSIGAEETQFF. In nucleotides, the CDR3 is TGTGCCAGCAGTTCGATAGGAGCCGAAGAGACCCAGTTCTTC.

This sequence joins TRBV5-1 and TRBJ2-7; 10 bases map to TRBD1. CDR1 SGHRS and CDR2 YFSETQ come from the germline V gene. V lost 3 bases and J lost 2; bases outside the gene matches: 5. This CDR3 has 15 residues. CDR3 DNA sequence: TGCGCCAGCAGCTCGGGACAGGGGACTACCTACGAGCAGTACTTC. It encodes CASSSGQGTTYEQYF.

The genes are TRBV5-1 and TRBJ2-5; no clear D. The closer fit of TRBJ2-7 to the DNA end suggests the J call may be wrong. The CDR3 runs to 14 residues. Germline CDR1 SGHRS, CDR2 YFSETQ. CDR3 in DNA: TGCGCCAGCAGCTTAGGTCTTCCGTTCGACGAGCAGTACTTC. Translating it yields CASSLGLPFDEQYF.